Following are 28 T cell receptor beta chains from one sample sequenced in a study of metastatic and nonmetastatic thyroid tumors. None of the patients had undergone any treatment ahead of thyroid surgery. TCRdb re-called clones via MiXCR from the PCR reads. This table has fewer than 25,000 clones, 11% appearing once. The specimen was blood. These receptor sequences come from a female donor with papillary thyroid cancer or a benign thyroid nodule (not recorded which). Some clones in this sample may be carry-over from other donors' samples.

Worth noting for this clone: Given a much more abundant clone one base away, this may be a read error. The sample holds other DNA sequences that translate to the same CDR3. The chain joins TRBV3-1 to TRBJ2-7; no clear D. The germline V gene has CDR1 LGHDT and CDR2 YNNKEL (reference sequence). The CDR3 consists of 12 residues. The CDR3 loop is CASSLRAYEQYF. CDR3 in DNA: TGTGCCAGCAGCCTCCGAGCCTATGAGCAGTACTTC.

Relative to its sample, this clone is medium-sized. The chain joins TRBV6-1 to TRBJ2-7; D call uncertain. With 4 bases removed from V and 3 bases from J, the gap between germline ends came to 13 bases. CDR3 length equals 14 residues. From germline, CDR1 is MNHNS and CDR2 SASEGT. The CDR3 DNA reads TGTGCCAGCAGTGCAGCGCCGACCTACTACGAGCAGTACTTC. Amino acids: CASSAAPTYYEQYF.

This clone was observed at least ten times. CDR3 nucleotide sequence: TGTGCCAGCAGTCCAATTCTGACCATCTACAATGAGCAGTTCTTC. Translated: CASSPILTIYNEQFF. The V call is TRBV27, the J call TRBJ2-1; D is ambiguous. The CDR3 is made up of 15 amino acids. Germline V CDR1 and CDR2: MNHEY, SMNVEV (reference sequence). Trimming left V 5 bases short and J 3 bases short, with 14 bases between.

This clone was counted a few times. J is TRBJ2-3 and V is TRBV6-1; TRBD2 might be the D (6 bases). Trimming shortened V by 1 base and J by 3 bases, and 11 bases separated the two germline ends. Germline loops: CDR1 MNHNS, CDR2 SASEGT. The length of the CDR3 is 15 residues. DNA of the CDR3: TGTGCCAGCAGTGAAGACGGCGGGAAAACAGATACGCAGTATTTT. It codes for CASSEDGGKTDTQYF.

This clone appeared many times. The V call is TRBV11-2, the J call TRBJ1-3; TRBD1 agrees at 8 bases. This CDR3 region has 16 residues. CDR1 SGHAT and CDR2 FQNNGV come from the germline V gene. V was pared by 5 bases and J by 2 bases, with 8 bases of the junction left unmatched. The DNA for the CDR3 is TGTGCCAGCAGCCCGGTGCCACAGGGGGCTGGAAACACCATATATTTT. It yields the protein CASSPVPQGAGNTIYF.

This clone was seen at least ten times. The chain links TRBV11-2 to TRBJ2-3, with 7 bases identical to TRBD1. The length of the CDR3 is 17 residues. Trimming took 0 bases from V and 5 from J; bases not matched to a gene: 11. The V gene's germline CDR1 is SGHAT and CDR2 FQNNGV. For the CDR3, the DNA is TGTGCCAGCAGCTTAGATTCCCGGGACAGAATGGGAGATACGCAGTATTTT. It codes for CASSLDSRDRMGDTQYF.

This clone was counted at least ten times. The chain joins TRBV24-1 to TRBJ1-3; D unclear. The germline gives CDR1 KGHDR, CDR2 SFDVKD. The CDR3 runs to 12 residues. Trimming stripped 6 bases from V and 7 bases from J, with 9 bases between. The CDR3 here is CATSLDGNTIYF. The DNA of the CDR3 is TGTGCCACCAGTTTAGACGGGAACACCATATATTTT.

The rearrangement joins TRBV5-1 to TRBJ1-1; 7 nucleotides line up with TRBD1. In germline, CDR1 is SGHRS, CDR2 YFSETQ. V lost 5 bases, J lost 4 bases, and 11 bases stayed unmatched. This CDR3 is built from 15 residues. CDR3 DNA sequence: TGCGCCAGCAGTGTTGCAGGGAGGGGGCCCACTGAAGCTTTCTTT. Residues: CASSVAGRGPTEAFF.

This clone was picked up many times. CDR3 coding DNA: TGTGCCAGCACTTCCCCACGGGGACAAGAGACCCAGTACTTC. Translation gives CASTSPRGQETQYF. V and J are TRBV6-2 or TRBV6-3 and TRBJ2-5; TRBD2 is a possible D gene (5 bases). The ends were cut back, 7 bases at V and 2 bases at J, with 14 bases in the middle. CDR1 is MNHEY and CDR2 is SVGEGT in the germline V gene. The CDR3 contains 14 residues.

The V gene is TRBV11-2, the J gene TRBJ2-1, with 9 bases identical to TRBD2. The CDR3 spans 16 residues. Germline assignment: CDR1 SGHAT and CDR2 FQNNGV. V trimming: 6 bases; J trimming: 2 bases; junction bases outside the gene matches: 8. The CDR3 DNA reads TGTGCCAGCAGTCCATCCCCTAGCGGGACCTACAATGAGCAGTTCTTC. Its translation is CASSPSPSGTYNEQFF.

This clone was counted between two and nine times. The junction shows a germline mismatch at one end, possibly a read error. The J gene is TRBJ2-2, the V gene TRBV6-1, with 7 bases identical to TRBD2. The CDR3 has 15 amino acids. CDR1 is MNHNS and CDR2 is SASEGT in the germline V gene. The DNA for the CDR3 is TGTGCCAGCAGCTGGGGGGGGACGCTTACCGGGGATCTGTTTTTT. This sequence encodes CASSWGGTLTGDLFF.

Turning to this clone: A much larger clonotype is one base distant, so this may be a read error. Distinct nucleotide sequences in the sample also encode this CDR3. The chain is built from TRBV29-1 and TRBJ1-2, with D unresolved. CDR1 is SQVTM, CDR2 ANQGSEA, per germline. The CDR3 has 11 amino acids. CDR3: CSVEDLGGYTF. CDR3 nucleotide sequence: TGTAGCGTTGAAGATCTTGGGGGCTACACCTTC.

This clone was recorded at least ten times. The chain links TRBV29-1 to TRBJ2-4; 7 bases line up with TRBD1. V lost 7 bases to trimming and J lost 4 bases; unmatched junction nucleotides: 7. Germline V gives CDR1 SQVTM, CDR2 ANQGSEA. CDR3 length: 13 amino acids. DNA for the CDR3: TGCAGCGCTCTAGACAGGGAGAAAAACATTCAGTACTTC. Its translation is CSALDREKNIQYF.

In its sample, this clone was seen a few times. A read error is possible here, since a much larger clone lies one base away. V and J are TRBV7-9 and TRBJ1-3; weak D call: TRBD1 (6 bases). Germline V gives CDR1 SEHNR, CDR2 FQNEAQ (reference sequence). The CDR3 spans 11 residues. Trimming took 11 bases from V and 9 from J, leaving 14 bases between them. DNA of the CDR3: TGTGCCGGGGGGACAACGATCACCATATATTTT. As protein: CAGGTTITIYF.

Within the sample, this clone is medium-sized. This rearrangement joins TRBV5-1 to TRBJ2-7; D is tentatively TRBD1 or TRBD2 (6 bases each). Germline V CDR1 and CDR2: SGHRS, YFSETQ. The V end was cut by 3 bases, the J end by 0 bases, with 13 bases between. This CDR3 is 15 amino acids long. As DNA, the CDR3 is TGCGCCAGCAGCTGGCAGGGGACTCTCTCCTACGAGCAGTACTTC. It is translated as CASSWQGTLSYEQYF.

With regard to this clone: Given a much more abundant clone one base away, this may be a read error. The rearrangement links TRBV20-1 to TRBJ2-1, with 15 positions matching TRBD2. The CDR3 is made up of 16 amino acids. Trimming cost V 6 bases and J 4 bases; bases outside gene matches: 7. Germline V gene sequence: CDR1 DFQATT, CDR2 SNEGSKA (reference sequence). The CDR3 DNA sequence: TGCAGTGCCAGTGGACTAGCGGGAGGGATGTACAATGAGCAGTTCTTC. Amino acid sequence: CSASGLAGGMYNEQFF.

This clone was observed at least ten times. V and J are TRBV5-6 and TRBJ2-7; unclear D gene. Germline CDR1 reads SGHDT; CDR2 reads YYEEEE. V was pared by 2 bases and J by 2 bases, with 5 bases between. The CDR3 covers 12 residues. The CDR3 DNA follows: TGTGCCAGCAGCTTCCTTACCTACGAGCAGTACTTC. It yields the protein CASSFLTYEQYF.

This clone was picked up many times. This chain joins TRBV27 and TRBJ2-7; TRBD1 matches at 7 bases. This CDR3 has 15 residues. Trimming took 5 bases from V and 0 from J; bases not matched to a gene: 7. The germline V gene has CDR1 MNHEY and CDR2 SMNVEV (reference sequence). CDR3 amino acids: CASSTRTGRSYEQYF. Written as DNA, the CDR3 is TGTGCCAGCAGTACCCGGACAGGCCGCTCCTACGAGCAGTACTTC.

This clone came up many times. This chain links TRBV6-2 or TRBV6-3 with TRBJ1-5; tentative D call: TRBD1 (5 bases). The CDR3 runs to 14 residues. Trimming took off 6 bases at V and 1 base at J, with 10 bases between the two ends. Germline-derived CDR1 and CDR2 are MNHEY and SVGEGT. CDR3 loop: CASRRTTSNQPQHF. The CDR3 DNA follows: TGTGCCAGCAGACGGACAACCAGCAATCAGCCCCAGCATTTT.

This clone has ten or more counts. The chain joins TRBV20-1 to TRBJ2-5, with D uncertain. The V and J ends lost 4 bases and 2 bases respectively, with 5 bases between them. CDR3 length: 11 residues. CDR1 is DFQATT, CDR2 SNEGSKA, per germline (reference sequence). The CDR3 spells CSATRQETQYF. In DNA form, the CDR3 reads TGCAGTGCTACACGACAAGAGACCCAGTACTTC.

This clone qualifies as medium-sized (0.01 to 0.1%). V usage is TRBV27 and J usage is TRBJ2-2, with D perhaps TRBD1 or TRBD2 (5 bases each). The germline V gene has CDR1 MNHEY and CDR2 SMNVEV (reference sequence). This CDR3 has 15 amino acids. With 0 bases removed from V and 3 bases from J, the gap between germline ends came to 8 bases. Here the CDR3 reads CASSLSGRDTGELFF. Here the CDR3 DNA reads TGTGCCAGCAGTTTATCGGGACGGGACACCGGGGAGCTGTTTTTT.

The rearrangement joins TRBV6-1 to TRBJ2-1, with D hard to call. The germline V gene encodes CDR1 MNHNS and CDR2 SASEGT. This CDR3 is 11 amino acids long. V was clipped by 8 bases and J by 4 bases, with 6 bases between them. DNA of the CDR3: TGTGCCAGCGGGAATTACAATGAGCAGTTCTTC. It is translated as CASGNYNEQFF.

Ten or more counts support this clone. The J gene is TRBJ2-5, the V gene TRBV19; maybe TRBD2 (5 bases). This CDR3 is 14 amino acids long. Looked up from germline, CDR1 is LNHDA and CDR2 is SQIVND (reference sequence). V dropped 0 bases and J dropped 4 bases, with 9 bases sitting between them. Here the CDR3 DNA reads TGTGCCAGTAGTATAGATCTTCTAGCAGAGACCCAGTACTTC. Translation gives CASSIDLLAETQYF. Full variable domain (missing parts from reference TRBV19 and TRBJ2-5): DGGITQSPKYLFRKEGQNVTLSCEQNLNHDAMYWYRQDPGQGLRLIYYSQIVNDFQKGDIAEGYSVSREKKESFPLTVTSAQKNPTAFYLCASSIDLLAETQYFGPGTRLLVL.

This clone was recorded at least ten times. As DNA, the CDR3 is TGCAGTGCTACTTCCGGGATGACTAGCGACTCCTACGAGCAGTACTTC. Translating gives CSATSGMTSDSYEQYF. The chain recombines TRBV20-1 with TRBJ2-7; 8 bases are shared with TRBD2. The CDR3 is made up of 16 amino acids. The V segment lost 4 bases and the J segment 0 bases; nucleotides outside the gene matches: 11. Germline V gene lookup returns CDR1 DFQATT and CDR2 SNEGSKA (reference sequence).

This clone was picked up many times. The rearrangement joins TRBV7-8 to TRBJ2-1; 11 nucleotides agree with TRBD2. Germline loops: CDR1 SGHVS, CDR2 FQNEAQ. J lost 6 bases, V lost 3 bases, and 4 bases had no gene match. This CDR3 is built from 15 residues. Here the CDR3 DNA reads TGTGCCAGCAGCTTTGGGACTAGCGGCACCAATGAGCAGTTCTTC. Translation gives CASSFGTSGTNEQFF.

This clone qualifies as medium-sized (0.01 to 0.1%). The rearrangement uses TRBV24-1 and TRBJ2-3, with 7 nucleotides matching TRBD1. CDR1 KGHDR and CDR2 SFDVKD come from the germline V gene. CDR3 length: 15 residues. The V segment lost 5 bases and the J segment 1 base; nucleotides outside the gene matches: 5. The CDR3 here is CATSVGDSRTDTQYF. Here the CDR3 DNA reads TGTGCCACCAGTGTCGGGGACAGCCGCACAGATACGCAGTATTTT.

The gene calls are TRBV5-6 and TRBJ2-3, with TRBD2 identical over 9 bases. The CDR3 runs to 16 residues. The V and J ends lost 1 base and 4 bases, in that order; junction bases with no gene match: 7. The germline V gene encodes CDR1 SGHDT and CDR2 YYEEEE. The CDR3 region is CASSLKGSGSPDTQYF. DNA for the CDR3: TGTGCCAGCAGCTTGAAAGGTAGCGGGAGCCCAGATACGCAGTATTTT. Drawing the rest from reference TRBV5-6 and TRBJ2-3, the complete variable domain is DAGVTQSPTHLIKTRGQQVTLRCSPKSGHDTVSWYQQALGQGPQFIFQYYEEEERQRGNFPDRFSGHQFPNYSSELNVNALLLGDSALYLCASSLKGSGSPDTQYFGPGTRLTVL.

This clone is classed as medium-sized. This chain links TRBV12-3 or TRBV12-4 with TRBJ2-1, with D possibly matching TRBD1 (6 bases). V lost 6 bases, J lost 6 bases, and 6 bases lay in between. This CDR3 contains 11 residues. The CDR3: CASRQGNEQFF. The CDR3 DNA reads as TGTGCCAGCAGACAGGGCAATGAGCAGTTCTTC.